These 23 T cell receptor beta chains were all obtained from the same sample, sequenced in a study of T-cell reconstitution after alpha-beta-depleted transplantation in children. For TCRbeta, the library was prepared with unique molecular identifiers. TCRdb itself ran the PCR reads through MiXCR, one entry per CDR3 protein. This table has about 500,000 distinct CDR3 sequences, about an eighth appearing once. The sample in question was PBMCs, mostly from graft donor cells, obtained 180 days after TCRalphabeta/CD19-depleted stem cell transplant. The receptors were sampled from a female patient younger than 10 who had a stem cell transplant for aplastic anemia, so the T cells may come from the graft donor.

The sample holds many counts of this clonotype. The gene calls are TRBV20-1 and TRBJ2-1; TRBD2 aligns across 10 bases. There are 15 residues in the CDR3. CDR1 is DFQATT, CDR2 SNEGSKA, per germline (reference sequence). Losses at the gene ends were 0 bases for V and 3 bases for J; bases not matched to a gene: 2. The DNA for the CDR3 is TGCAGTGCTAGAGACCTAGCGGGAGTCTACAATGAGCAGTTCTTC. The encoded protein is CSARDLAGVYNEQFF.

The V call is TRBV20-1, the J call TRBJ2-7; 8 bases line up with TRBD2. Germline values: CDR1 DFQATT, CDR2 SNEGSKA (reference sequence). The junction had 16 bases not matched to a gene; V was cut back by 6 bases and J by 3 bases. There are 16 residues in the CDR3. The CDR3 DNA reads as TGCAGTGCCCCCCAAGCGGGGGCCGCTAGTTTCTACGAGCAGTACTTC. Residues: CSAPQAGAASFYEQYF.

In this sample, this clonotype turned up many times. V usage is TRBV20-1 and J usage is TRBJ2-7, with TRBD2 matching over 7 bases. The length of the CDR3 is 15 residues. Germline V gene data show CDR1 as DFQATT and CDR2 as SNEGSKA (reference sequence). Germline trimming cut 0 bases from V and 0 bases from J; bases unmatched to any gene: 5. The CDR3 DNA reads TGCAGTGCTAGAGAGGCTAGCGGCCGCTCCTACGAGCAGTACTTC. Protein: CSAREASGRSYEQYF.

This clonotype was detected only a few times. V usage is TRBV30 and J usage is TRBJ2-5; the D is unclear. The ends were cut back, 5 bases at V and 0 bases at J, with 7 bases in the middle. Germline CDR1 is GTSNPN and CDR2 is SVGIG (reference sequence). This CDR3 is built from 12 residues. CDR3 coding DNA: TGTGCCTGGGATACGTACCAAGAGACCCAGTACTTC. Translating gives CAWDTYQETQYF. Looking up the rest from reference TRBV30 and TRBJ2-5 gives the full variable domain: SQTIHQWPATLVQPVGSPLSLECTVEGTSNPNLYWYRQAAGRGLQLLFYSVGIGQISSEVPQNLSASRPQDRQFILSSKKLLLSDSGFYLCAWDTYQETQYFGPGTRLLVL.

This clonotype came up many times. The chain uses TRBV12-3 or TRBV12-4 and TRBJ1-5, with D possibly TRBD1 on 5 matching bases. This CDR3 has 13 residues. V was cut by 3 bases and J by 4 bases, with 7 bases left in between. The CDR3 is CASSFRGNQPQHF. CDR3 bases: TGTGCCAGCAGTTTTAGGGGTAATCAGCCCCAGCATTTT.

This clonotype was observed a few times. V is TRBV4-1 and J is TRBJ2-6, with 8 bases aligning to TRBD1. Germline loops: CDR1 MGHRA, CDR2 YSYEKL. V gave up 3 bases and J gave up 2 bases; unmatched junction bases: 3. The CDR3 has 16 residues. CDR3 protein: CASSHPGGTGANVLTF. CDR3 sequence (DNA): TGCGCCAGCAGCCATCCAGGGGGCACTGGGGCCAACGTCCTGACTTTC.

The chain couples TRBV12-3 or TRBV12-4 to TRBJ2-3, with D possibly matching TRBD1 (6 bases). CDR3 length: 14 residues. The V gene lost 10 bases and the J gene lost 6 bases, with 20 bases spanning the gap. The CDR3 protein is CATSPRQAKDTQYF. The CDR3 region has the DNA TGTGCCACCAGCCCTAGACAGGCCAAGGATACGCAGTATTTT.

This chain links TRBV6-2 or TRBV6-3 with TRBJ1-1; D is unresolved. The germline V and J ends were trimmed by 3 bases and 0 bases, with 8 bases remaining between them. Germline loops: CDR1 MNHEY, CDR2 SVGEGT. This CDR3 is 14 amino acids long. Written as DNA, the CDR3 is TGTGCCAGCAGTTATGGAGCCTTGAACACTGAAGCTTTCTTT. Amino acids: CASSYGALNTEAFF.

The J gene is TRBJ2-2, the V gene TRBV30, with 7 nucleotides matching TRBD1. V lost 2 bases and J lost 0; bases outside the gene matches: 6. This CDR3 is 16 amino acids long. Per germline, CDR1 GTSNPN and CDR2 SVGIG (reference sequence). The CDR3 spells CAWSPPGQPNTGELFF. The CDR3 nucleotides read TGTGCCTGGAGTCCTCCGGGACAGCCGAACACCGGGGAGCTGTTTTTT.

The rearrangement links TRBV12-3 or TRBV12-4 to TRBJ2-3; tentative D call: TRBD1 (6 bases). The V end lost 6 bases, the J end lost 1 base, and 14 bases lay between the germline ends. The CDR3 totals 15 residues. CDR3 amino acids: CASSIRRTGTDTQYF. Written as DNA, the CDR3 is TGTGCCAGCAGCATCCGTAGGACAGGCACAGATACGCAGTATTTT.

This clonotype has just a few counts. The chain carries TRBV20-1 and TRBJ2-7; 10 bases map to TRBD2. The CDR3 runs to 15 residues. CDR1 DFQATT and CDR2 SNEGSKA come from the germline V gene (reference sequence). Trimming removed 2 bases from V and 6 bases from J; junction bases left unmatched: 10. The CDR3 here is CSARTLAGEIGEQYV. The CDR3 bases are TGCAGTGCTAGAACTCTAGCGGGAGAGATTGGCGAGCAGTACGTC.

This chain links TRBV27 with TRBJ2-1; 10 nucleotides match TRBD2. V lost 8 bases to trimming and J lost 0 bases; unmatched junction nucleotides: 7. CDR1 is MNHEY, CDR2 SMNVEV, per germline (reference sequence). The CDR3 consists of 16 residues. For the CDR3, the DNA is TGTGCCAGCTCAGGACTAGCGGACTACTCCTACAATGAGCAGTTCTTC. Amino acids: CASSGLADYSYNEQFF.

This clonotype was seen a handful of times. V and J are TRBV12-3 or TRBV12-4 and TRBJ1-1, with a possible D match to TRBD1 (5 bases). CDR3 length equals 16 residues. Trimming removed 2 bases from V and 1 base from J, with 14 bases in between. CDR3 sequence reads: CASSLYLQGGNTEAFF. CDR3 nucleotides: TGTGCCAGCAGTTTATATCTTCAGGGCGGGAACACTGAAGCTTTCTTT.

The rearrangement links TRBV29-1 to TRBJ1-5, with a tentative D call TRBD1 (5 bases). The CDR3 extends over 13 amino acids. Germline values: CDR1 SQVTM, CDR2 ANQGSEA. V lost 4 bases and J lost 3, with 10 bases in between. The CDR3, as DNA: TGCAGCGTTGTTCCAGGGAACAATCAGCCCCAGCATTTT. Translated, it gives CSVVPGNNQPQHF. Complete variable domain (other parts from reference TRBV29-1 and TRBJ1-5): SAVISQKPSRDICQRGTSLTIQCQVDSQVTMMFWYRQQPGQSLTLIATANQGSEATYESGFVIDKFPISRPNLTFSTLTVSNMSPEDSSIYLCSVVPGNNQPQHFGDGTRLSIL.

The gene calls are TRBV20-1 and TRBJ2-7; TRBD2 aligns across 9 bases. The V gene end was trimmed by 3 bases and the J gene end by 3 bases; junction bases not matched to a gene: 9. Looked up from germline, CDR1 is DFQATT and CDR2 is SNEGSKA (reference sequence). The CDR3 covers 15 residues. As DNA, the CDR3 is TGCAGTGCTAGTGGGTCGCCTAGCGGGAACTACGAGCAGTACTTC. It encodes CSASGSPSGNYEQYF.

CDR3 amino acids: CASSLDGWGRIQETQYF. The CDR3 DNA sequence: TGTGCCAGCAGCTTAGACGGTTGGGGACGGATCCAAGAGACCCAGTACTTC. The chain employs TRBV11-2 and TRBJ2-5, with D possibly being TRBD1 or TRBD2 (5 bases each). V lost 0 bases, J lost 1 base, and 15 bases lay in between. Germline-derived CDR1 and CDR2 are SGHAT and FQNNGV. This CDR3 spans 17 amino acids.

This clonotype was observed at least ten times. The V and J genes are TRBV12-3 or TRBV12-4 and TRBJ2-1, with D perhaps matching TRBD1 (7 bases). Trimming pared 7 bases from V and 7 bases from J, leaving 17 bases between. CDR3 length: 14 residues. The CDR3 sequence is CASTFTGAGNEQFF. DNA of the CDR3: TGTGCCAGCACCTTCACAGGGGCGGGGAATGAGCAGTTCTTC.

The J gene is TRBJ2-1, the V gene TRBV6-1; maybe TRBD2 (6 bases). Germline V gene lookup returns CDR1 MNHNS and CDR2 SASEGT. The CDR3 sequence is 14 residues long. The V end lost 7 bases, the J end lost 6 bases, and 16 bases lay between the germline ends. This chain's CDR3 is CASTGTYFSNEQFF. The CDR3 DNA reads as TGTGCCAGCACCGGGACTTATTTTTCCAATGAGCAGTTCTTC.

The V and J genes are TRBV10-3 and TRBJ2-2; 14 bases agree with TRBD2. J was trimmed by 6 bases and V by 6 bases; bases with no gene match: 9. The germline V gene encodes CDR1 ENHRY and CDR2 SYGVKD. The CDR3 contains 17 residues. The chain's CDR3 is CAISPGTSGSFAGELFF. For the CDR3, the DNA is TGTGCCATCAGCCCGGGGACTAGCGGGAGTTTTGCCGGGGAGCTGTTTTTT.

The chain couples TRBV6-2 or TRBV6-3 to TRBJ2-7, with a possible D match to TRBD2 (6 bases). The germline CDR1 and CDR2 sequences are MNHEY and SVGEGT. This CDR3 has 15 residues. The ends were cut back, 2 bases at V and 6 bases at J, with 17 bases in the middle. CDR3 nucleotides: TGTGCCAGCAGTTACCTCGTGGAGGGGACCAGCGAGCAGTACTTC. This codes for CASSYLVEGTSEQYF.

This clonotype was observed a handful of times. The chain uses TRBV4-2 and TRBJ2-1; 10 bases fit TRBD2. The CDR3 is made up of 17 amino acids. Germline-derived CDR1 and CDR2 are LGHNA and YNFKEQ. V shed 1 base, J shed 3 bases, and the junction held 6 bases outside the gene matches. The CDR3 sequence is CASSQAIAGGLYNEQFF. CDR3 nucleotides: TGTGCCAGCAGCCAAGCAATAGCGGGAGGACTCTACAATGAGCAGTTCTTC.

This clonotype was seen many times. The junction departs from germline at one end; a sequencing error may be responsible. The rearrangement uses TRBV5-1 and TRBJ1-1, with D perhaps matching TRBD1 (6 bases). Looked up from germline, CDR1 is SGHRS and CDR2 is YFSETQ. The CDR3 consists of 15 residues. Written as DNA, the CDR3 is TGCGCCAGCAGCCCAACCTCGGGGACAAACAGTGAAGCTTTCTTT. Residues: CASSPTSGTNSEAFF.

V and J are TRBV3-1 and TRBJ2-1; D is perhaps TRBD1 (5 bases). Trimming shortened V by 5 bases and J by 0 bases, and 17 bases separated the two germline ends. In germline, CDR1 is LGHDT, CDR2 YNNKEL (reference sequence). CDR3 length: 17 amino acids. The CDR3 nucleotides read TGTGCCAGCAGCGAAGGGGTAGCCTGGAGCTCCTACAATGAGCAGTTCTTC. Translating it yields CASSEGVAWSSYNEQFF.